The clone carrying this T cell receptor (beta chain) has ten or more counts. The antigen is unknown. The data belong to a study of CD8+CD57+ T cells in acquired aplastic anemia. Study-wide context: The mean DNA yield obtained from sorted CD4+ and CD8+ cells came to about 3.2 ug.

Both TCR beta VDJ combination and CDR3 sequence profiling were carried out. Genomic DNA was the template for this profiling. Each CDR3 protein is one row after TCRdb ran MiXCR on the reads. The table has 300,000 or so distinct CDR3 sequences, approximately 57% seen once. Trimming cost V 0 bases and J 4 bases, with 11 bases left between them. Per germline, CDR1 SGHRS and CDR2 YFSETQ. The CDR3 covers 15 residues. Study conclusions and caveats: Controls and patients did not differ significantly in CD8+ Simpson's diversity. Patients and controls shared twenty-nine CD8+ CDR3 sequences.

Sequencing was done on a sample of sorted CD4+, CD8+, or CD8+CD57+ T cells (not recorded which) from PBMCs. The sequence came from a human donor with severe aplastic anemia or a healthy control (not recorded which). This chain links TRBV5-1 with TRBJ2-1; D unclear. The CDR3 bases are TGCGCCAGCAGCTTGGGAGGAACAGAATACAATGAGCAGTTCTTC. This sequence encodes CASSLGGTEYNEQFF.